This record concerns one T cell receptor (beta chain) sequence. In the original workflow: Nucleated cell counts were estimated from reference gene primer amplification. The data were produced by immunoSEQ multiplex PCR, yet TCRdb's version contains in-frame clones alone and is incomplete. The V and J calls and clone size were taken over from that table, and D and trimming were inferred from the DNA. This table holds some 80,000 clones, around 76% found once. The sample originates from a study of blood T cell repertoires in COVID-19. Study summary: Sources were T cells, B-cell-depleted T cells, or PBMCs; the material itself was cDNA or gDNA.

Trimming took off 2 bases at V and 0 bases at J, with 5 bases between the two ends. Germline CDR1 SEHNR, CDR2 FQNEAQ (reference sequence). This CDR3 has 14 residues. Sequencing was carried out using peripheral blood. The receptor's source is a woman of 80 years or more with active or convalescent COVID-19. The chain joins TRBV7-9 to TRBJ1-3; D gene ambiguous. The DNA for the CDR3 is TGTGCCAGCAGCTTACCGTCCTCTGGAAACACCATATATTTT. It is translated as CASSLPSSGNTIYF.